A selection of T cell receptor beta chains follows, all from one sample in a study of T-cell reconstitution after alpha-beta-depleted transplantation in children. MiXCR was run by TCRdb on the PCR reads, yielding one entry per CDR3 protein. This sample has around 380,000 distinct CDR3 sequences; approximately 10% occur once, and the top ten carry 4.5% to 6%. Here the sequenced sample was PBMCs from the stem cell graft donor, taken from the stem cell graft. These receptors were obtained from a human donor who donated a stem cell graft to a child with acute myeloid leukemia. The CDR3 runs from the conserved cysteine through the conserved F or W. D genes are given only for firm matches. Clone size is not always given. Where it is, it says once, few, many or a class for expanded clones.

D gene,J gene,V gene,clone size,CDR3 DNA,CDR3 protein
NA,TRBJ2-3,TRBV7-2,NA,TGTGCCAGCAGACTCCGGGACTTCAGCACAGATACGCAGTATTTT,CASRLRDFSTDTQYF
TRBD1,TRBJ1-4,TRBV20-1,NA,TGCAGTGCTAGGAATACAGGGGGAGAAAAACTGTTTTTT,CSARNTGGEKLFF
NA,TRBJ2-3,TRBV5-1,few,TGCGCCAGCAGCCTCCGAAGGGTGGGGGATACGCAGTATTTT,CASSLRRVGDTQYF
TRBD1,TRBJ2-1,TRBV3-1,few,TGTGCCAGCAGCCAAGTATATGGACAGGGGGCTTACAATGAGCAGTTCTTC,CASSQVYGQGAYNEQFF
TRBD1,TRBJ1-2,TRBV5-5,few,TGTGCCAGCAGCGGGGGGACAGGGAGCATACGAATTTACACCTTC,CASSGGTGSIRIYTF
TRBD2,TRBJ2-2,TRBV5-5,NA,TGTGCCAGCAGCTTGGAGCCTAGCGGACCGAACACCGGGGAGCTGTTTTTT,CASSLEPSGPNTGELFF
TRBD2,TRBJ2-1,TRBV5-1,NA,TGCGCCAGCAGCCCAGGTAGCGGGAGGGCCTTTAATGAGCAGTTCTTC,CASSPGSGRAFNEQFF
NA,TRBJ2-5,TRBV10-3,few,TGTGCCATCAGTGAGAGAAGGACTCATCAAGAGACCCAGTACTTC,CAISERRTHQETQYF
TRBD1,TRBJ2-5,TRBV6-5,many,TGTGCCAGCAGTTACGGGACAGCAGAGACCCAGTACTTC,CASSYGTAETQYF
TRBD2,TRBJ2-1,TRBV12-3/TRBV12-4,NA,TGTGCCACTGGACGGAGCGGGGACTCCTACAATGAGCAGTTCTTC,CATGRSGDSYNEQFF
TRBD1,TRBJ1-1,TRBV29-1,NA,TGCAGCGTTCTCCAGGGGGCGTATGCTTTCTTT,CSVLQGAYAFF
NA,TRBJ2-1,TRBV18,NA,TGTGCCAGCTCACGACGTGTTTCGTCCTACAATGAGCAGTTCTTC,CASSRRVSSYNEQFF
TRBD2,TRBJ2-2,TRBV4-2,many,TGTGCCAGCAGCCAAGAGCGACTAGCGGGGGGAGCGAACACCGGGGAGCTGTTTTTT,CASSQERLAGGANTGELFF
TRBD1,TRBJ2-2,TRBV12-3/TRBV12-4,NA,TGTGCCATCTCCGGGACAGGGGGAGAGACCGGGGAGCTGTTTTTT,CAISGTGGETGELFF
NA,TRBJ1-1,TRBV27,many,TGTGCCAGCAGGAGTTCAGGGTTTGGGACTGAAGCTTTCTTT,CASRSSGFGTEAFF
NA,TRBJ1-2,TRBV5-4,few,TGTGCCAGCAGCTCTTCCGTCGGGGGCCGGGGCTATGGCTACACCTTC,CASSSSVGGRGYGYTF
NA,TRBJ2-5,TRBV5-1,NA,TGCGCCAGCAGCTGGGGACCTGGCGGGGAGACCCAGTACTTC,CASSWGPGGETQYF
TRBD2,TRBJ2-7,TRBV7-9,few,TGTGCCAGCAGGGCTAGCGGACTAGTCTACGAGCAGTACTTC,CASRASGLVYEQYF
NA,TRBJ1-2,TRBV6-5,many,TGTGCCAGCGGGAAGGGGGGTAGAGGCTACACCTTC,CASGKGGRGYTF
TRBD1,TRBJ1-2,TRBV5-1,few,TGCGCCAGCAGCCCAGGGACAGTTAGCTACACCTTC,CASSPGTVSYTF
TRBD2,TRBJ2-7,TRBV20-1,many,TGCAGTGCTAGAGCCGGGACTAGCTCTGACGAGCAGTACTTC,CSARAGTSSDEQYF
NA,TRBJ2-3,TRBV24-1,many,TGTGCCACCAGTGACCCTGGTACAGATACGCAGTATTTT,CATSDPGTDTQYF
NA,TRBJ1-5,TRBV6-2/TRBV6-3,NA,TGTGCCAGCAGTTACTCAGGGTCGCGGCCCCAGCATTTT,CASSYSGSRPQHF
NA,TRBJ1-4,TRBV20-1,few,TGCAGTGCTAGTCCCGGGACCAATAATGAAAAACTGTTTTTT,CSASPGTNNEKLFF
TRBD2,TRBJ2-2,TRBV6-1,many,TGTGCCAGCAGGAATAGCGGGACGGTCGGGGAGCTGTTTTTT,CASRNSGTVGELFF
TRBD1,TRBJ1-5,TRBV6-5,few,TGTGCCAGCAGTTACTCAGGGGGCTCATCTCCCCAGCATTTT,CASSYSGGSSPQHF
NA,TRBJ2-5,TRBV5-4,many,TGTGCCAGCAGTTATGGGACTTCTGGGAAAGAGACCCAGTACTTC,CASSYGTSGKETQYF
NA,TRBJ1-5,TRBV6-5,few,TGTGCCAGCAGTTACAGGCAGAATCAGCCCCAGCATTTT,CASSYRQNQPQHF
NA,TRBJ2-5,TRBV29-1,few,TGCAGCGTTCAAAGGGGTCAAGGGACCCAGTACTTC,CSVQRGQGTQYF
TRBD1,TRBJ1-4,TRBV29-1,few,TGCAGCGGTCGACAGGGGCTCACTAATGAAAAACTGTTTTTT,CSGRQGLTNEKLFF